The T cell receptor beta chain described here comes from a study of T cells after yellow fever vaccination. Study background: Low-cell-number fractions were prepared with SMART-Seq v4 Ultra Low Input. Overall study findings and caveats: The booster saw the reappearance of most primary-vaccination clones (96% CD4, around 90% CD8).

Points on this clonotype: Its antigen is not identified.

Germline lookup yields CDR1 SEHNR and CDR2 FQNEAQ (reference sequence). V gave up 5 bases and J gave up 4 bases; unmatched junction bases: 6. The CDR3 extends over 15 amino acids. TCRdb reanalysed the 5' RACE reads using MiXCR and keeps one entry per CDR3 protein. The data contain 610,000 or so distinct CDR3 sequences, approximately 13% of them singletons. The source was PBMCs, collected on the day of the yellow fever booster vaccination. The chain uses TRBV7-9 and TRBJ2-4, with 9 positions matching TRBD1. This sequence originates from a man aged 25-45 years who received the YFV17D yellow fever vaccine. CDR3 region: CASSPGTGSKNIQYF. In DNA form, the CDR3 reads TGTGCCAGCAGCCCCGGGACAGGGTCGAAAAACATTCAGTACTTC.